Described below is a single TCR beta chain sequence and its context. Its specificity is unknown. This record comes from a study of vaccination effects on CD4 cells after COVID-19. Across the whole study: Using viral peptide pools, the ViraFEST assay grew out antigen-specific CD4+ T cells prior to sequencing. Post-vaccine specimens were collected at a median of 72 days following the second dose.

Method: immunoSEQ multiplex PCR; TCRdb's copy keeps in-frame clones and lacks some. The top ten clones hold 3% to 4% of a sample with 40,000 to 55,000 clones, 76% of them seen once. Isolating CD4+ T cells followed ten to eleven days of culture. The person's infection with SARS-CoV-2, confirmed by PCR, took place between March and December 2020. Either the BNT162b2 or mRNA-1273 vaccine was given to participants in two doses. Fresh IL-2-containing medium replaced half the medium on days 3 and 7. The length of the CDR3 is 15 residues. Deletions cut 0 bases from V and 10 bases from J, with 14 bases between. The germline V gene has CDR1 SGHDT and CDR2 YYEEEE.

This TCR derives from a human donor who had a prior SARS-CoV-2 infection. Sequencing was performed on CD4+ T cells from PBMCs cultured without peptide, taken after COVID-19 vaccination. V gene TRBV5-6 combines with J gene TRBJ1-6; D gene unclear. This CDR3 is CASSLGAGLGSPLHF. DNA of the CDR3: TGTGCCAGCAGCTTGGGTGCCGGGTTAGGCTCACCCCTCCACTTT.